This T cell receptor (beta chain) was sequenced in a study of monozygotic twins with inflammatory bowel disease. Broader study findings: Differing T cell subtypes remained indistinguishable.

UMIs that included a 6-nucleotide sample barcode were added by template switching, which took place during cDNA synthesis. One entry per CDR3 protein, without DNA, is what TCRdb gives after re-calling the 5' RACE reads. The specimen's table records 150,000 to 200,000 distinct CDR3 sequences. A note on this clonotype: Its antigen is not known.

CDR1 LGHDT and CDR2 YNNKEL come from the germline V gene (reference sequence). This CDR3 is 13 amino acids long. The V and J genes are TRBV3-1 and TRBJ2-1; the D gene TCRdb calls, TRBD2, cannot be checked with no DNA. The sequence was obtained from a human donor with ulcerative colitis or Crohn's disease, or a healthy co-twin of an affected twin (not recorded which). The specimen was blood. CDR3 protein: CASSQSLANRQFF.